The present T cell receptor (beta chain) was sequenced within a study of blood T cells in healthy people across ages (dated by TCRdb to about 2015). A note on the overall study: In model experiments, template switching captured roughly one uniquely barcoded TCR beta cDNA molecule for every two T cells. Age-related changes in TCR beta repertoire diversity were measured in the study by deep sequencing normalized with unique cDNA molecular identifiers. The donors were divided into four age groups: young (average roughly 15 years), middle-aged (about 41), aged (approximately 64) and long-lived (approximately 74). To avoid experimental bias, donors of different ages were distributed randomly across sequencing lanes. Two additional independent replicas of 1 million unique cDNA reads from the same blood draw were analyzed for two donors (one aged 18 to 30 and one aged 80 or older). Points the paper makes about the study in general: Estimates of total diversity based on one million sequenced T cells were considered lower bounds and underestimates. Compared with the aged group, the long-lived group had more naive CD4+ T cells, fewer expanded clones and increased TCR diversity, a pattern suggesting age selection. Observed TCR beta diversity per million T cells fell roughly linearly with age, and a significant reduction was already apparent by age roughly 41. Because profiling used bulk unsorted PBMCs, naive and antigen-experienced compartments could not be compared conclusively. Donor CMV infection status was unknown, potentially confounding age-related changes in expanded clonotypes. A strong correlation was found between observed TCR beta diversity and the percentage of naive T cells measured by flow cytometry.

Reading from cysteine to phenylalanine, the CDR3 counts 17 amino acids. The only DNA kept is the CDR3, 51 bases in frame from the first base. CDR1 LGHNA and CDR2 YSLEER were looked up in the germline V gene. V sheds 1 base and J sheds 4 bases, leaving 19 bases between their ends. The library came from 5' RACE. Sequencer: Illumina HiSeq 2500. The second PCR ran for roughly 7 to 11 cycles and used a J-beta primer mix along with a sample-barcoded 5' primer. Each TCR beta cDNA molecule received a unique molecular identifier from a template-switch 5' adaptor carrying 12 random nucleotides. Each sample yielded at least 3 million CDR3-containing paired-end reads. First-strand cDNA synthesis was performed from all RNA using the Mint cDNA synthesis kit, with priming by a TRBC-specific oligonucleotide. After uracil-DNA glycosylase treatment, a first 18-cycle PCR used universal primers M1SS and BC2_uni_R on all cDNA. From the authors' description of their analysis: For normalization, 1 million high-quality reads, each with a distinct molecular identifier, were randomly selected from each sample. Instead of being binned into consensus sequences, reads that shared molecular identifiers were thrown out. MiTCR, run with a Q25 quality threshold and the strictest error-elimination algorithm, handled CDR3 identification, clonotype clustering and error correction. A nonparametric unseen species model with Euler transformation was used to estimate a lower bound on total TCR beta diversity. The public sequencing data were trimmed at Q25 with fastp and processed into clonotypes with MiXCR by TCRdb, which kept only in-frame beta chains. Rows matching on CDR3 protein sequence are summarized as one entry with the most common DNA and genes. The authors' filters were not applied to this entry. The sample table holds around 580,000 distinct CDR3 sequences, of which 40% to 50% were seen once. Around 25% of the sample is taken by the ten largest.

About this clonotype itself: No cognate antigen has been identified for it. Per-base qualities were not stored, and no clone one base away is much larger.

The roughly 38 donors, aged 6 to 90 years, were systemically healthy Caucasian individuals from Russia. Each donor gave 8 to 10 milliliters of peripheral blood, collected into EDTA-treated Vacutainer tubes. Ficoll-Paque density-gradient centrifugation was used to isolate PBMCs, with at least 6.5 million obtained per sample. Total RNA was extracted from PBMCs with Trizol reagent, with at least 5.5 micrograms obtained per sample. For every donor, flow cytometry on a PBMC aliquot measured the percentage of naive CD45RAhigh/CD27high T cells. This sequence was found in a man older than 75 in good health. Recombination connected TRBV4-3 to TRBJ1-2; no D gene is confidently identified. Sequenced input: blood. The nucleotide sequence reads TGCGCCAGCAGCCAAGGGATCCGACCGTCGGCGGGCTATGGCTACACCTTC. Its product reads: CASSQGIRPSAGYGYTF.